This T cell receptor beta chain stems from a study of blood T cell repertoires in COVID-19. Study-level information: Whether acute or convalescent, the COVID-19 samples came from the United States, Italy and Spain. PBMCs, B-cell-depleted T cells, or T cells provided the cDNA or gDNA that made up the material.

Sequenced by immunoSEQ multiplex PCR; TCRdb stores in-frame clones only, minus some. The sample has about 64,000 clones; approximately 90% are singletons. The length of the CDR3 is 17 residues. Trimming removed 3 bases at V and 2 bases at J, with 19 bases between. CDR1 is MDHEN, CDR2 SYDVKM, per germline. In terms of age and location, participants ranged from about 18 to 95 years and lived in about two dozen US areas. Clinical history reported by participants formed the basis on which cohorts were assigned. A few counts support this clone. Sequenced input: PBMCs or T cells enriched from blood (not recorded which). The chain joins TRBV28 to TRBJ1-2; no clear D. This sequence was found in a woman aged 40 to 55 who had recovered from COVID-19. CDR3 nucleotides: TGTGCCAGCAGTTTCATAGGTTTGGCAGGCAGCAACTATGGCTACACCTTC. Translated, it gives CASSFIGLAGSNYGYTF.